Listed below are T cell receptor beta chains from one sample, sequenced in a study of cytomegalovirus exposure and HLA in healthy donors. Clones were sequenced by immunoSEQ multiplex PCR, and TCRdb holds only the in-frame ones, with some missing. Seen here are about 130,000 clones, 60% to 80% observed once, and the top ten hold roughly 7.3%. Sequenced: PBMCs. Receptors were obtained from a male donor in good health and CMV-seronegative. CDR3s include the opening cysteine and the closing phenylalanine or tryptophan. The order of the fields is clone size, D gene, V gene, J gene, CDR3 DNA, CDR3 protein. The D gene is left open where the match is weak. Clone size is not always given. Where it is, it says once, few, many or a class for expanded clones.

NA,TRBD1,TRBV14,TRBJ1-1,TGTGCCAGCAAGGGACAGGTCATGAACACTGAAGCTTTCTTT,CASKGQVMNTEAFF
NA,TRBD2,TRBV18,TRBJ2-2,TGTGCCAGCTCATTACTAGCGGGGTCGAACACCGGGGAGCTGTTTTTT,CASSLLAGSNTGELFF
NA,TRBD2,TRBV4-3,TRBJ2-1,TGCGCCAGCAGCCCGGGACTAGCGGTCTACAATGAGCAGTTCTTC,CASSPGLAVYNEQFF
NA,NA,TRBV4-1,TRBJ2-3,TGCGCCAGCAGCCGAGATGGGAGCGGGCGCACAGATACGCAGTATTTT,CASSRDGSGRTDTQYF
NA,NA,TRBV7-2,TRBJ2-3,TGTGCCAGCAGCTTATTAGCCTCCTACACAGATACGCAGTATTTT,CASSLLASYTDTQYF
once,NA,TRBV27,TRBJ1-2,TGTGCCAGCAGTTCAGGCGGGGGGCCTGGCTACACCTTC,CASSSGGGPGYTF
few,TRBD1,TRBV30,TRBJ1-6,TGTGCCTGGAACATGGGACAGGGAGTGGAATCACCCCTCCACTTT,CAWNMGQGVESPLHF
few,NA,TRBV30,TRBJ1-5,TGTGCCTGGGGTAGGGCAGGGAGGAACAATCAGCCCCAGCATTTT,CAWGRAGRNNQPQHF
NA,NA,TRBV19,TRBJ2-3,TGTGCCAGTAGTATTGGCCAGGCTAGCACAGATACGCAGTATTTT,CASSIGQASTDTQYF
few,TRBD2,TRBV29-1,TRBJ2-7,TGCAGCGGCCGACTAGCGGGAGAAGGCGAGCAGTACTTC,CSGRLAGEGEQYF
NA,NA,TRBV7-2,TRBJ2-5,TGTGCCAGCAGCCGGTTGCGGCTAGCGGAGACCCAGTACTTC,CASSRLRLAETQYF
NA,TRBD2,TRBV2,TRBJ2-4,TGTGCCAGCAGTCCCGGGGGGGGGAGTCGTCACATTCAGTACTTC,CASSPGGGSRHIQYF
NA,NA,TRBV7-2,TRBJ2-7,TGTGCCAGCAGCGGACGACAGGGAGGAGGGTACGAGCAGTACTTC,CASSGRQGGGYEQYF
few,NA,TRBV9,TRBJ1-6,TGTGCCAGCAGTTCCACCGGGGTAGGTAATTCACCCCTCCACTTT,CASSSTGVGNSPLHF
few,NA,TRBV5-8,TRBJ2-7,TGTGCCAGCAGCTCTCAACTAGGCCGAGACTACGAGCAGTACTTC,CASSSQLGRDYEQYF
NA,TRBD1,TRBV18,TRBJ2-4,TGTGCCAGCTCACCACTCAGGGGGCGCGAGTTTAGCATTCAGTACTTC,CASSPLRGREFSIQYF
NA,TRBD1,TRBV6-6,TRBJ1-6,TGTGCCAGCAGTTTCCCACAGGGACAGGGGAATTCACCCCTCCACTTT,CASSFPQGQGNSPLHF
NA,NA,TRBV28,TRBJ2-5,TGTGCCAGCAGTTTTATGGCCCAAGAGACCCAGTACTTC,CASSFMAQETQYF
NA,TRBD2,TRBV5-1,TRBJ2-7,TGCGCCAGCAGCACCGGACTAGCGACCTACGAGCAGTACTTC,CASSTGLATYEQYF
NA,NA,TRBV7-2,TRBJ1-2,TGTGCCAGCAGCGCTTATTATGGGGGAGGTAACTATGGCTACACTTTC,CASSAYYGGGNYGYTF
NA,TRBD1,TRBV19,TRBJ2-2,TGTGCCAGTAGGGGAGCCGGGACAGGGAACACCGGGGAGCTGTTTTTT,CASRGAGTGNTGELFF
NA,NA,TRBV7-8,TRBJ1-1,TGTGCCAGCAGCTTGGTGGTAGGGGCTTCTGAAGCTTTCTTT,CASSLVVGASEAFF
NA,NA,TRBV19,TRBJ2-1,TGTGCCAGTAGACCCGACAGGAGCTCCTACAATGAGCAGTTCTTC,CASRPDRSSYNEQFF
NA,NA,TRBV11-2,TRBJ1-5,TGTGCCAGCAGCTTCGGGGGTAGGCAGCCCCAGCATTTT,CASSFGGRQPQHF
few,NA,TRBV7-2,TRBJ2-2,TGTGCCAGCAGCACCAGCGTCACCGGGGAGCTGTTTTTT,CASSTSVTGELFF